These 10 T cell receptor beta chains were sequenced from one sample in a study of blood T cell repertoires in COVID-19. Using immunoSEQ multiplex PCR, the repertoire was profiled, and TCRdb retains in-frame clones only, with some absent. The sample consists of under 200,000 clones, more than 60% of them appearing once. Material: peripheral blood. These receptors were obtained from a man between 70 and 80 years old with acute or convalescent COVID-19.

V and J are TRBV20-1 and TRBJ2-7; perhaps TRBD2 as D (5 bases). Germline lookup yields CDR1 DFQATT and CDR2 SNEGSKA (reference sequence). The V and J ends lost 3 bases and 9 bases respectively, with 9 bases between them. The CDR3 length is 10 residues. This chain's CDR3 is CSARDLWQYF. The CDR3, as DNA: TGCAGTGCTAGGGACTTGTGGCAGTACTTC.

This clone was counted a few times. V usage is TRBV6-5 and J usage is TRBJ1-5; unclear D gene. The V and J ends lost 6 bases and 3 bases respectively, with 9 bases between them. Germline CDR1 MNHEY, CDR2 SVGAGI. This CDR3 has 13 amino acids. CDR3 protein: CASRRLDNQPQHF. Written as DNA, the CDR3 is TGTGCCAGCAGAAGATTAGACAATCAGCCCCAGCATTTT.

The J gene is TRBJ2-2, the V gene TRBV6-6, with D maybe TRBD2 (5 bases). The CDR3 runs to 15 residues. Germline V gene lookup returns CDR1 MNHNY and CDR2 SVGAGI (reference sequence). V was shortened by 6 bases and J by 6 bases, with 17 bases between the two germline ends. CDR3 residues: CASSPRTSGSGELFF. The CDR3 nucleotides are TGTGCCAGCAGCCCTCGGACCTCGGGGTCCGGGGAGCTGTTTTTT.

V gene TRBV24-1 combines with J gene TRBJ2-3; 9 positions match TRBD2. This CDR3 contains 15 residues. V was pared by 11 bases and J by 3 bases, with 11 bases of the junction left unmatched. Germline assignment: CDR1 KGHDR and CDR2 SFDVKD. The CDR3 region is CAITQTSGATDTQYF. The CDR3 DNA reads as TGTGCCATCACGCAGACTAGCGGAGCTACAGATACGCAGTATTTT.

This chain joins TRBV2 and TRBJ1-1; D is perhaps TRBD1 (5 bases). CDR1 is SNHLY, CDR2 FYNNEI, per germline. The CDR3 runs to 14 residues. The V and J ends lost 9 bases and 1 base respectively, with 15 bases between them. CDR3 DNA: TGTGCCAGTCATCAGGGTATTAGGAACACTGAAGCTTTCTTT. Protein product: CASHQGIRNTEAFF.

CDR3 sequence reads: CASSYNRDFSYEQYF. The CDR3, as DNA: TGTGCCAGCAGTTACAACCGGGACTTCTCCTACGAGCAGTACTTC. The rearrangement links TRBV6-6 to TRBJ2-7; possible D gene TRBD2, 6 bases. Germline V gives CDR1 MNHNY, CDR2 SVGAGI (reference sequence). The CDR3 runs to 15 residues. V was cut by 2 bases and J by 0 bases, with 11 bases left in between.

This clone was found once. This sequence joins TRBV12-3 or TRBV12-4 and TRBJ2-5; D might be TRBD1 (6 bases). The CDR3 runs 13 residues. V lost 5 bases to trimming and J lost 1 base, with 8 bases between them. The DNA of the CDR3 is TGTGCCAGCAGTACAGGGATCCAAGAGACCCAGTACTTC. Residues: CASSTGIQETQYF.

The rearrangement joins TRBV5-1 to TRBJ1-1, with 7 bases fitting TRBD1. The CDR3 extends over 16 amino acids. The V gene end was trimmed by 5 bases and the J gene end by 0 bases; junction bases not matched to a gene: 10. Germline CDR1 is SGHRS and CDR2 is YFSETQ. CDR3 sequence: CASSQGGGSMNTEAFF. CDR3 sequence (DNA): TGCGCCAGCAGTCAGGGGGGCGGCTCTATGAACACTGAAGCTTTCTTT.

The chain employs TRBV19 and TRBJ2-2; the match to TRBD2 covers 7 bases. This CDR3 has 15 amino acids. V shed 8 bases and J 5 bases; nucleotides not matched to a gene: 11. Germline assignment: CDR1 LNHDA and CDR2 SQIVND (reference sequence). CDR3 nucleotide sequence: TGTGCCAGTGCCCAGCAGGGAGGGCAAACCGGGGAGCTGTTTTTT. Protein product: CASAQQGGQTGELFF.

The rearrangement joins TRBV7-3 to TRBJ2-1; 13 nucleotides line up with TRBD2. Trimming at V came to 4 bases and at J to 9 bases, leaving 6 bases not matched to a gene. The CDR3 loop spans 15 amino acids. CDR1 and CDR2 (germline): SGHTA, FQGTGA. The CDR3 region has the DNA TGTGCCAGCAGCTCACTAGCGGGAGGGCGGGGTGAGCAGTTCTTC. Amino acids: CASSSLAGGRGEQFF.